This TCR beta chain originates from a study of T cells in women clearing cervical HPV infection. Sequencing was performed with immunoSEQ multiplex PCR; in TCRdb, only in-frame clones are kept and a portion is missing. The sample holds roughly 40,000 clones. Material: blood buffy coat. This sequence originates from a woman aged 18-69 years with a cervical HPV16 infection that either progressed to CIN3+ or cleared (not recorded which).

The sequenced CDR3 bases are TGTGCCAGCTCACCGGACAGGGTACGGCATGGC. Protein sequence: CASSPDRVRHG. The entire CDR3 sequence reads CASSPDRVRHGYTF. The chain links TRBV18 to TRBJ1-2; TRBD1 agrees at 8 bases. The CDR3 end lies 3 residues beyond the end of the read and is filled in from the germline J gene. The J segment lost 6 bases and the V segment lost 3 bases, leaving 6 bases of the junction unmatched. The CDR3 has 14 amino acids. The V gene's germline CDR1 is KGHSH and CDR2 LQKENI. The entire variable domain, with the rest obtained from reference TRBV18 and TRBJ1-2, is as follows: NAGVMQNPRHLVRRRGQEARLRCSPMKGHSHVYWYRQLPEEGLKFMVYLQKENIIDESGMPKERFSAEFPKEGPSILRIQQVVRGDSAAYFCASSPDRVRHGYTFGSGTRLTVV.